A single sample gave rise to the 26 T cell receptor beta chains below, sequenced in a study of circulating and synovial CD4+ cells in juvenile arthritis. Only in-frame clones appear in the TCRdb table, and some are missing; sequencing was by immunoSEQ multiplex PCR. The table records under 40,000 clones, more than 90% of them present only once. Sequenced sample: CD4+ T cells from blood. The receptors were gathered from a human donor with juvenile idiopathic arthritis.

V gene TRBV2 combines with J gene TRBJ1-2, with D perhaps matching TRBD1 (6 bases). Trimming cost V 8 bases and J 8 bases, with 21 bases left between them. The CDR3 consists of 14 residues. Germline CDR1 SNHLY, CDR2 FYNNEI. This CDR3 reads CASPKQGRSRGYTF. CDR3 nucleotide sequence: TGTGCCAGCCCAAAACAGGGAAGGTCCCGAGGCTACACCTTC.

The CDR3, as DNA: TGTGCCAGTCAAAAAGGGACTAGCGGGAGGGCTAACTACAATGAGCAGTTCTTC. Translated, it gives CASQKGTSGRANYNEQFF. The chain employs TRBV19 and TRBJ2-1, with 16 positions matching TRBD2. This CDR3 comprises 18 residues. With V trimmed by 8 bases and J by 3 bases, 10 bases remained unmatched. CDR1 LNHDA and CDR2 SQIVND come from the germline V gene (reference sequence).

The V call is TRBV27, the J call TRBJ2-7; possibly TRBD1 for D (6 bases). The germline V gene has CDR1 MNHEY and CDR2 SMNVEV (reference sequence). V was clipped by 5 bases and J by 7 bases, with 18 bases between them. The CDR3 totals 14 residues. The CDR3: CASSALGGRWEQYF. The CDR3 DNA is TGTGCCAGCAGTGCATTAGGGGGTAGGTGGGAGCAGTACTTC.

The V call is TRBV27, the J call TRBJ2-7, with 11 bases matching TRBD2. J lost 6 bases, V lost 9 bases, and 7 bases had no gene match. This CDR3 has 13 residues. Germline CDR1 is MNHEY and CDR2 is SMNVEV (reference sequence). The CDR3 coding sequence is TGTGCCAGTTCAGCCCTAGCGGGAGGCGAGCAGTACTTC. Amino acids: CASSALAGGEQYF.

The genes are TRBV7-3 and TRBJ2-2; 7 bases agree with TRBD1. The junction had 6 bases not matched to a gene; V was cut back by 4 bases and J by 4 bases. There are 15 residues in the CDR3. Germline V lookup: CDR1 SGHTA, CDR2 FQGTGA. As DNA, the CDR3 is TGTGCCAGCAGCTACTACAGGGGTTTCACCGGGGAGCTGTTTTTT. This translates into CASSYYRGFTGELFF.

The gene calls are TRBV14 and TRBJ1-1; D gene uncertain. Trimming stripped 5 bases from V and 1 base from J, with 8 bases between. CDR1 and CDR2 (germline): SGHDN, FVKESK. The CDR3 extends over 13 amino acids. The CDR3 loop is CASSFYRNTEAFF. DNA for the CDR3: TGTGCCAGCAGCTTCTACAGGAACACTGAAGCTTTCTTT.

V gene TRBV10-3 combines with J gene TRBJ1-5, with TRBD1 identical over 7 bases. Trimming removed 3 bases from V and 7 bases from J; junction bases left unmatched: 9. This CDR3 has 15 amino acids. From germline, CDR1 is ENHRY and CDR2 SYGVKD. The CDR3, as DNA: TGTGCCATCAGTGAAGAAGACAGGGAGGCACAGCCCCAGCATTTT. Translating gives CAISEEDREAQPQHF.

In its sample, this clone was seen once. The chain employs TRBV6-6 and TRBJ2-3; TRBD2 aligns across 9 bases. J was trimmed by 1 base and V by 9 bases; bases with no gene match: 8. The CDR3 is 15 residues long. Per the germline V gene, CDR1 is MNHNY and CDR2 is SVGAGI (reference sequence). CDR3 in amino acids: CASGLAGARTDTQYF. CDR3 in DNA: TGTGCCAGTGGATTAGCGGGAGCTCGCACAGATACGCAGTATTTT.

The J gene is TRBJ2-1, the V gene TRBV7-9; 9 bases align to TRBD1. Germline lookup yields CDR1 SEHNR and CDR2 FQNEAQ (reference sequence). CDR3 length: 13 residues. V lost 4 bases and J lost 10; bases outside the gene matches: 5. The CDR3 DNA reads as TGTGCCAGCAGCTCACAGGGGGCTCACGAGCAGTTCTTC. Amino acids: CASSSQGAHEQFF.

Concerning this clone itself: At one end the junction does not follow the germline gene, possibly because of a read error. Different DNA sequences within this sample yield the same CDR3. The CDR3 loop reads CASSLEGSGNSPLHF. DNA of the CDR3: TGCGCCAGCAGCTTGGAAGGGTCGGGGAATTCCCCCCTCCACTTT. This sequence joins TRBV5-1 and TRBJ1-6, with D unclear. This CDR3 is built from 15 residues. Per germline, CDR1 SGHRS and CDR2 YFSETQ.

This chain joins TRBV29-1 and TRBJ1-2; D is perhaps TRBD1 (6 bases). Germline V lookup: CDR1 SQVTM, CDR2 ANQGSEA. V lost 3 bases to trimming and J lost 4 bases, with 15 bases between them. CDR3 length: 14 amino acids. The CDR3 loop reads CSVDRTEGTYGYTF. CDR3 DNA: TGCAGCGTTGATAGGACAGAGGGGACCTATGGCTACACCTTC.

The chain links TRBV7-2 to TRBJ2-5; a weak D match, TRBD2 (5 bases). Germline CDR1 SGHTA, CDR2 FQGNSA. Between the trimmed V and J ends, which lost 3 bases and 5 bases, there was a span of 13 bases. This CDR3 comprises 14 residues. The CDR3 sequence is CASSFRAPGETQYF. The DNA of the CDR3 is TGTGCCAGCAGCTTTAGGGCACCGGGGGAGACCCAGTACTTC.

The CDR3 region is CASSLEGGRRTDTQYF. CDR3 DNA: TGCGCCAGCAGCTTGGAGGGCGGGAGAAGGACAGATACGCAGTATTTT. The V gene is TRBV5-1, the J gene TRBJ2-3; 7 positions agree with TRBD2. The CDR3 sequence is 16 residues long. Germline V gene lookup returns CDR1 SGHRS and CDR2 YFSETQ. V shed 0 bases and J 3 bases; nucleotides not matched to a gene: 7.

V and J are TRBV19 and TRBJ1-4; D possibly corresponds to TRBD1 (6 bases). The CDR3 totals 16 residues. V gave up 10 bases and J gave up 7 bases, with 25 bases separating them. Germline V gene data show CDR1 as LNHDA and CDR2 as SQIVND (reference sequence). The CDR3 DNA follows: TGTGCCACCTCCAACCCCGGCAGGGGCAATACTGAAAAACTGTTTTTT. It specifies CATSNPGRGNTEKLFF.

The chain joins TRBV5-1 to TRBJ1-2, with a tentative D call TRBD1 (6 bases). This CDR3 has 17 residues. V lost 3 bases, J lost 3 bases, and 21 bases lay in between. CDR1 SGHRS and CDR2 YFSETQ come from the germline V gene. The CDR3 DNA is TGCGCCAGCAGCTGGACGATTCGGGGGGGCGAAGACTATGGCTACACCTTC. It translates to CASSWTIRGGEDYGYTF.

V and J are TRBV11-2 and TRBJ1-5; a weak D match, TRBD1 (6 bases). The V end lost 6 bases, the J end lost 7 bases, and 16 bases lay between the germline ends. The germline V gene encodes CDR1 SGHAT and CDR2 FQNNGV. The CDR3 is 14 amino acids. The CDR3 spells CASSSGEGVQPQHF. DNA of the CDR3: TGTGCCAGCAGTTCGGGGGAGGGGGTACAGCCCCAGCATTTT.

The chain has TRBV25-1 and TRBJ1-3, with unresolved D. The CDR3 loop spans 18 amino acids. Germline CDR1 reads MGHDK; CDR2 reads SYGVNS. Trimming pared 3 bases from V and 1 base from J, leaving 19 bases between. DNA of the CDR3: TGTGCCAGCAGTGAGTGGTTCGGAGCCGAACTTTCTGGAAACACCATATATTTT. Its translation: CASSEWFGAELSGNTIYF.

The chain employs TRBV7-3 and TRBJ2-6; no clear D. V lost 5 bases to trimming and J lost 4 bases, with 9 bases between them. Germline lookup yields CDR1 SGHTA and CDR2 FQGTGA. CDR3 size: 14 residues. The CDR3 DNA sequence: TGTGCCAGCAGCCCCTCCTCGGGGGCCAACGTCCTGACTTTC. Residues: CASSPSSGANVLTF. The full variable domain, in which reference TRBV7-3 and TRBJ2-6 provide the parts outside the CDR3, is GAGVSQTPSNKVTEKGKYVELRCDPISGHTALYWYRQSLGQGPEFLIYFQGTGAADDSGLPNDRFFAVRPEGSVSTLKIQRTERGDSAVYLCASSPSSGANVLTFGAGSRLTVL.

This clone was observed once. In DNA, the CDR3 is TGTGCCAGCAGGTTACGCGGGGGACTCACAGATACGCAGTATTTT. Protein product: CASRLRGGLTDTQYF. The rearrangement links TRBV7-2 to TRBJ2-3; the match to TRBD2 covers 7 bases. Per germline, CDR1 SGHTA and CDR2 FQGNSA. V gave up 6 bases and J gave up 2 bases; unmatched junction bases: 8. The CDR3 has 15 residues. The complete variable domain, with remaining parts taken from reference TRBV7-2 and TRBJ2-3, reads GAGVSQSPSNKVTEKGKDVELRCDPISGHTALYWYRQSLGQGLEFLIYFQGNSAPDKSGLPSDRFSAERTGGSVSTLTIQRTQQEDSAVYLCASRLRGGLTDTQYFGPGTRLTVL.

V is TRBV27 and J is TRBJ2-1; 8 bases agree with TRBD2. With V trimmed by 7 bases and J by 2 bases, 7 bases remained unmatched. The length of the CDR3 is 15 residues. Germline V gives CDR1 MNHEY, CDR2 SMNVEV (reference sequence). The CDR3 loop is CASKLAEGTYNEQFF. The CDR3 DNA sequence: TGTGCCAGCAAACTAGCGGAGGGAACCTACAATGAGCAGTTCTTC.

This clone was recorded only once. The chain recombines TRBV27 with TRBJ2-3; TRBD1 aligns across 9 bases. This CDR3 contains 16 residues. V lost 5 bases and J lost 4; bases outside the gene matches: 10. Germline-derived CDR1 and CDR2 are MNHEY and SMNVEV (reference sequence). This CDR3 reads CASSRQDRGGADTQYF. CDR3 DNA sequence: TGTGCCAGCAGTAGACAAGACAGGGGGGGAGCAGATACGCAGTATTTT.

V gene TRBV18 combines with J gene TRBJ2-7, with D tentatively TRBD1 (6 bases). CDR3 size: 13 residues. CDR1 is KGHSH and CDR2 is LQKENI in the germline V gene. V was trimmed by 3 bases and J by 4 bases, leaving 10 bases between them. In DNA, the CDR3 is TGTGCCAGCTCACCGGGGGCGCAGTACGAGCAGTACTTC. It encodes CASSPGAQYEQYF.

The genes are TRBV21-1 and TRBJ2-7; the D call TRBD2 from the table was never checked on the DNA. TRBV21-1 is termed a pseudogene. There are 15 residues in the CDR3. The CDR3 protein is CASSAKSGSPYEQYF. CDR3 coding DNA: TGTGCCAGCAGCGCTAAGAGCGGGAGCCCCTACGAGCAGTACTTC.

The V call is TRBV5-1, the J call TRBJ2-7, with 11 bases fitting TRBD2. V was pared by 3 bases and J by 6 bases, with 2 bases of the junction left unmatched. There are 13 residues in the CDR3. Per germline, CDR1 SGHRS and CDR2 YFSETQ. For the CDR3, the DNA is TGCGCCAGCAGCTGGGGGACTAGCGGCGAGCAGTACTTC. It specifies CASSWGTSGEQYF.

This chain joins TRBV10-3 and TRBJ2-5, with D uncertain. The CDR3 covers 13 residues. The germline V gene has CDR1 ENHRY and CDR2 SYGVKD. Trimming cost V 4 bases and J 3 bases, with 9 bases left between them. The CDR3 loop reads CAISVGGKETQYF. CDR3 nucleotides: TGTGCCATCAGTGTCGGCGGTAAAGAGACCCAGTACTTC.

The chain uses TRBV2 and TRBJ2-3, with D tentatively TRBD1 (6 bases). V lost 4 bases, J lost 0 bases, and 8 bases lay in between. The length of the CDR3 is 14 residues. Germline V gene lookup returns CDR1 SNHLY and CDR2 FYNNEI. The CDR3 here is CASSVQGSTDTQYF. The CDR3 bases are TGTGCCAGCAGTGTCCAGGGGAGCACAGATACGCAGTATTTT. Combining the CDR3 with reference TRBV2 and TRBJ2-3 gives the whole variable domain EPEVTQTPSHQVTQMGQEVILRCVPISNHLYFYWYRQILGQKVEFLVSFYNNEISEKSEIFDDQFSVERPDGSNFTLKIRSTKLEDSAMYFCASSVQGSTDTQYFGPGTRLTVL.